This T cell receptor (beta chain) was found in a study of T cell repertoires in cytomegalovirus infection. Each CDR3 protein is one row after TCRdb ran MiXCR on the reads. Seen here are about 830,000 distinct CDR3 sequences, approximately 32% observed once, and the top ten hold around 12%. The ends were cut back, 5 bases at V and 1 base at J, with 11 bases in the middle. This CDR3 is 14 amino acids long. CDR1 is MNHEY, CDR2 SMNVEV, per germline (reference sequence). To note about this clonotype: Its cognate antigen is unknown.

This receptor was identified in a human donor in good health (CMV status not recorded). Some clones in this sample may be carry-over from other donors' samples. The sample was cultured CD8+ T cells from PBMCs, taken from culture after CMV antigen stimulation. This rearrangement joins TRBV27 to TRBJ1-1, with D unclear. CDR3 protein: CASSPRRRNTEAFF. The DNA for the CDR3 is TGTGCCAGCAGTCCCCGCCGCAGGAACACTGAAGCTTTCTTT.